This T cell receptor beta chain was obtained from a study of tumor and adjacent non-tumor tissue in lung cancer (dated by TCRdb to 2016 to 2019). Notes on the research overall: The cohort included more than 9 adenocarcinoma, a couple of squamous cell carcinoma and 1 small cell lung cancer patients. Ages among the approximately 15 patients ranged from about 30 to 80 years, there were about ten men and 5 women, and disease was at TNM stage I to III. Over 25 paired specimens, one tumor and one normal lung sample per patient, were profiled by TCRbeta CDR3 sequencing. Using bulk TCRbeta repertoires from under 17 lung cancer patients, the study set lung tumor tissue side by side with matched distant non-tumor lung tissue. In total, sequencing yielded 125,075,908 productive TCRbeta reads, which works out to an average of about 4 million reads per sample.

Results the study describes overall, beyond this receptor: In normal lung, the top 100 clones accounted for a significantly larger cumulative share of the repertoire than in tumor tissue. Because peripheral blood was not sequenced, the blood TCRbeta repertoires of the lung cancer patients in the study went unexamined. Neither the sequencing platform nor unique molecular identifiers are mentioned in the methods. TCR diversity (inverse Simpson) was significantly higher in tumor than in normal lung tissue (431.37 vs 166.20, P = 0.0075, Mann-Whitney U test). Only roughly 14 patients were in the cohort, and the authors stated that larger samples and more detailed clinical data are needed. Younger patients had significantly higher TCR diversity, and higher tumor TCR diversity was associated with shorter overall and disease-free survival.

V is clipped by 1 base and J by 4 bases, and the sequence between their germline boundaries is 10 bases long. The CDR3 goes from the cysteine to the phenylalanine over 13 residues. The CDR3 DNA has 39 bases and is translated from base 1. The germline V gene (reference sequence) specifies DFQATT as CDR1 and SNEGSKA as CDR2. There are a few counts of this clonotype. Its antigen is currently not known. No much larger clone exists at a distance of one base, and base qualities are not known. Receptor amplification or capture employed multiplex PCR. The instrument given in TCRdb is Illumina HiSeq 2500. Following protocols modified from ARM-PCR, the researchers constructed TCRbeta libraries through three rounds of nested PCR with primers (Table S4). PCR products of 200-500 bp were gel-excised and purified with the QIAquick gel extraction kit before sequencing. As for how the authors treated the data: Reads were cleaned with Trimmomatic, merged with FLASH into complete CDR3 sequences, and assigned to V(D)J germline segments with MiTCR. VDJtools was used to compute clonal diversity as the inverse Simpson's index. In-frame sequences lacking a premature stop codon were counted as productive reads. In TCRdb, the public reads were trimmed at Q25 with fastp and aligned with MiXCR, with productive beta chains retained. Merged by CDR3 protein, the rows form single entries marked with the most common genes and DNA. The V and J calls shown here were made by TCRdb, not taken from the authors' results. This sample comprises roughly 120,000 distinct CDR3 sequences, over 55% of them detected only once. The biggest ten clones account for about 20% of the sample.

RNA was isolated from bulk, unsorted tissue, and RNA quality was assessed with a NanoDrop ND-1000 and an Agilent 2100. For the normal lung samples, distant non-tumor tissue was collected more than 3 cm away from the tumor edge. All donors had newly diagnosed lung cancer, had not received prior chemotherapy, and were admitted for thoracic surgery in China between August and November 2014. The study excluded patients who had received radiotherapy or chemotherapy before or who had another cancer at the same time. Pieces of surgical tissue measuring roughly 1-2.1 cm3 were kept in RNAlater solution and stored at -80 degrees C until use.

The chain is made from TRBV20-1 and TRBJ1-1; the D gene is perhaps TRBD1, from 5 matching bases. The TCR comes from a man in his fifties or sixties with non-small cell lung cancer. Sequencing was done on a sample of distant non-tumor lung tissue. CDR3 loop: CSARVSRATEAFF. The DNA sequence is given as TGCAGTGCTAGAGTTAGCAGGGCCACTGAAGCTTTCTTT.